This T cell receptor (beta chain) was sequenced for a study of T cell responses to AZD1222 COVID-19 vaccine. Overall study results and limits: The study reported that nearly half of spike-specific TCRs target unmutated variant regions.

Germline CDR1 is SGHTA and CDR2 is FQGTGA. This CDR3 has 16 amino acids. V lost 5 bases, J lost 3 bases, and 19 bases lay in between. Concerning this clone itself: The target antigen is unknown.

The table came from immunoSEQ multiplex PCR; TCRdb's copy has only in-frame clones and leaves some out. The table lists roughly 100,000 clones, 85% to 90% of them singletons. J is TRBJ1-1 and V is TRBV7-3, with TRBD1 as a possible D gene (6 bases). This clonotype was obtained from an adult in good health. Sequencing was performed on peripheral blood, taken on day 0 of AZD1222 vaccination. CDR3 loop: CASSPRAGARDTEAFF. In nucleotides, the CDR3 is TGTGCCAGCAGCCCCCGGGCGGGGGCGCGAGACACTGAAGCTTTCTTT.